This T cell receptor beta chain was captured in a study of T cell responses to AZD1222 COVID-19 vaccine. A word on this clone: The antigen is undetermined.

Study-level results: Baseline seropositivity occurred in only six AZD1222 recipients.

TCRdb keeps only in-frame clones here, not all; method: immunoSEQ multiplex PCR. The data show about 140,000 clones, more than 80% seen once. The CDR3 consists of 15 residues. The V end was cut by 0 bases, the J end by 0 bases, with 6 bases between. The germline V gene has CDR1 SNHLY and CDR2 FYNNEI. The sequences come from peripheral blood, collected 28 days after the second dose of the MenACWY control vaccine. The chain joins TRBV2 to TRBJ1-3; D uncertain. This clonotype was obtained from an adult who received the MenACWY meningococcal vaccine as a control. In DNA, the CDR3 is TGTGCCAGCAGTGAAGCGTCCCGCTCTGGAAACACCATATATTTT. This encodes CASSEASRSGNTIYF.